These T cell receptor beta chains were read from a single sample in a study of cytomegalovirus exposure and HLA in healthy donors. Measured with immunoSEQ multiplex PCR; TCRdb has only the in-frame clones, and not every one. The sample consists of over 120,000 clones, roughly 87% of them appearing once. The sequencing input was PBMCs. The receptors originated from a woman under 30 in good health and CMV-seropositive. Both conserved end residues are trimmed from each CDR3. Clone size is stated in some rows and not others, as once, few, many or a class when expanded.

NA | TRBJ1-2 | TRBV18 | ASSPPDRGYGYT
NA | TRBJ2-4 | TRBV27 | ASSLDGTVAKNIQY
NA | TRBJ1-5 | TRBV6-5 | ASSRDRGSNQPQH
NA | TRBJ1-6 | TRBV27 | ASSTGVSPLH
NA | TRBJ2-5 | TRBV7-6 | ASSAPGTGGRTQY
NA | TRBJ2-3 | TRBV30 | AWSPRGSRVSTDTQY
NA | TRBJ2-5 | TRBV9 | ASSRRGQGARETQY
once | TRBJ2-3 | TRBV27 | ASSSRGLAGPGDTQY
once | TRBJ1-2 | TRBV11-2 | ASSYSHLNYGYT
NA | TRBJ1-5 | TRBV6-6 | ASSAGFGPQH
few | TRBJ2-7 | TRBV11-3 | ASSLQDRGIDEQY
NA | TRBJ1-2 | TRBV29-1 | SVPREPALYGYT
NA | TRBJ1-5 | TRBV27 | ASSGESNQPQH
NA | TRBJ2-3 | TRBV21-1 | ASSASGLAEYTQY
NA | TRBJ2-3 | TRBV7-2 | ASSSSTSGGGLDTQY
NA | TRBJ1-2 | TRBV7-8 | ASSRPGDGYGYT
NA | TRBJ1-2 | TRBV7-3 | ASSLNGGAGGYT
NA | TRBJ1-2 | TRBV19 | ASSSTGGGGHGYT
NA | TRBJ1-2 | TRBV6-1 | ASSEAWLYGYT
NA | TRBJ2-7 | TRBV15 | ATSRDSKGGDEQY
NA | TRBJ1-3 | TRBV6-5 | ASSPRTGGNTIY
NA | TRBJ2-5 | TRBV13 | ASSYRGLAETQY
NA | TRBJ1-5 | TRBV6-5 | ASSSRTGQPQH
NA | TRBJ1-2 | TRBV28 | ASRAVPYGYT
NA | TRBJ2-7 | TRBV7-2 | ASSLAGTGGVRAYEQY
NA | TRBJ1-5 | TRBV28 | ASSFGTGGVQPQH
NA | TRBJ2-7 | TRBV5-1 | ASRRAGAYEQY
NA | TRBJ2-7 | TRBV29-1 | SVGSAGGPSSSYEQY
once | TRBJ1-2 | TRBV27 | ASSLSGTDIYGYT
few | TRBJ1-6 | TRBV30 | AWSIRVDNSPLH
NA | TRBJ2-2 | TRBV5-6 | ASSLDRGLSTGELF
NA | TRBJ1-5 | TRBV5-6 | ASSSDRGINQPQH
NA | TRBJ1-1 | TRBV10-1 | ASREQMNTEAF
NA | TRBJ2-1 | TRBV27 | ASSRDSGPGNEQF
NA | TRBJ1-5 | TRBV9 | ASSAGDQPQH
NA | TRBJ1-2 | TRBV4-3 | ASSQDRGNSNNGYT
NA | TRBJ1-1 | TRBV5-1 | ASSLPGQGKTEAF
NA | TRBJ1-2 | TRBV6-1 | ASSEALSGWYGYT
few | TRBJ1-6 | TRBV2 | ASSERQGLVSPLH
NA | TRBJ2-7 | TRBV28 | ASSFGGEQY
NA | TRBJ2-1 | TRBV13 | ASSDTGTADNEQF
NA | TRBJ1-6 | TRBV19 | ASSASLGGASPLH
NA | TRBJ1-6 | TRBV10-3 | AISDSPTGGKSPLH
NA | TRBJ1-1 | TRBV5-4 | ASSKGIAPAF
NA | TRBJ1-1 | TRBV28 | ASEEWGGENPTTEAF
NA | TRBJ2-1 | TRBV5-4 | ASSLGGGEGNEQF